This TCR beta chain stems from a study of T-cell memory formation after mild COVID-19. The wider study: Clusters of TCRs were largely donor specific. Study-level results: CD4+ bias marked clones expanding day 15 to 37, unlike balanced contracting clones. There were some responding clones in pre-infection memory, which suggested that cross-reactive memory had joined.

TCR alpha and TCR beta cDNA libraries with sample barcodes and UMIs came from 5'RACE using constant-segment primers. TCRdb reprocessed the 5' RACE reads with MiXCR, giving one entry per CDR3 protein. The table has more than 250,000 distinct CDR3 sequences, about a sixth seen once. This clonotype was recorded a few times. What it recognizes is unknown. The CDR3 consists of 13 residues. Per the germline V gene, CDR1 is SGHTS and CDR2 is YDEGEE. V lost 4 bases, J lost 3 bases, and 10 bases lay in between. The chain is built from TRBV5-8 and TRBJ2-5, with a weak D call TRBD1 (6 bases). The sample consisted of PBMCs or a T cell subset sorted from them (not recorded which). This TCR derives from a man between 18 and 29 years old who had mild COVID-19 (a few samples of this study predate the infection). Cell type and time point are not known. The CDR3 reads CASSRRTEETQYF. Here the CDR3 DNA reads TGTGCCAGCAGCCGACGGACAGAAGAGACCCAGTACTTC.